This entry lists 5 T cell receptor beta chains sequenced from one sample in a study of breast tumors, draining lymph nodes, adjacent tissues. TCRdb processed the multiplex PCR reads anew with MiXCR; each CDR3 protein has one entry. Seen here are approximately 140,000 distinct CDR3 sequences, around a third observed once, and the top ten hold under 2.5%. Breast cancer patients provided tissue from their axillary draining lymph nodes. Sequencing input: axillary lymph node tissue. Receptors were obtained from a female donor with breast cancer. Some clones in this sample may be carry-over from other donors' samples.

This clonotype was counted at least ten times. The rearrangement uses TRBV27 and TRBJ2-5; 8 nucleotides line up with TRBD2. CDR1 and CDR2 (germline): MNHEY, SMNVEV (reference sequence). V was pared by 6 bases and J by 5 bases, with 14 bases of the junction left unmatched. The CDR3 consists of 16 residues. CDR3 in amino acids: CASRPRGAGGLETQYF. In DNA, the CDR3 is TGTGCCAGCAGACCACGGGGGGCGGGGGGACTTGAGACCCAGTACTTC.

This clonotype was detected ten times or more. This chain's CDR3 is CASSQDAGLRRFNQPQHF. The CDR3 region has the DNA TGCGCCAGCAGCCAAGACGCCGGTCTTCGACGGTTTAATCAGCCCCAGCATTTT. The chain couples TRBV4-1 to TRBJ1-5, with unresolved D. The CDR3 runs 18 residues. Trimming pared 0 bases from V and 4 bases from J, leaving 19 bases between. CDR1 and CDR2 (germline): MGHRA, YSYEKL.

The chain uses TRBV6-2 or TRBV6-3 and TRBJ2-7, with 8 bases fitting TRBD2. CDR3 size: 15 residues. Germline loops: CDR1 MNHEY, CDR2 SVGEGT. V shed 1 base, J shed 2 bases, and the junction held 4 bases outside the gene matches. The CDR3 spells CASSYYGGGPYEQYV. CDR3 sequence (DNA): TGTGCCAGCAGTTACTACGGGGGGGGACCCTACGAGCAGTACGTC.

Remarks on this clonotype: One base away lies a much larger clone, so this may be a sequencing read error. This rearrangement joins TRBV27 to TRBJ2-7, with 7 bases aligning to TRBD2. Germline V lookup: CDR1 MNHEY, CDR2 SMNVEV (reference sequence). This CDR3 has 16 residues. The chain's CDR3 is CAGSLYAGVRTYEQYF. The DNA of the CDR3 is TGTGCCGGCAGTTTATATGCGGGGGTTAGGACCTACGAGCAGTACTTC.

The CDR3 nucleotides read TGCGCCAGCAGCCGAACATACGGACTAGCGGGGGGCAGGAGCTCCTACAATGAGCAGTTCTTC. Residues: CASSRTYGLAGGRSSYNEQFF. The V and J genes are TRBV4-1 and TRBJ2-1, with TRBD2 matching over 14 bases. Germline values: CDR1 MGHRA, CDR2 YSYEKL. The CDR3 contains 21 residues. Germline trimming cut 4 bases from V and 0 bases from J; bases unmatched to any gene: 14.